This T cell receptor (beta chain) was recorded in a study of tumor-infiltrating lymphocytes in glioblastoma multiforme. This CDR3 region has 11 residues. TCR beta libraries were built from RNA through three nested multiplex PCR rounds using modified ARM-PCR. TCRB cDNA was made from around 0.46 ug total RNA. Unique molecular identifiers were not described for the libraries. A single record per CDR3 protein comes from TCRdb applying MiXCR to the multiplex PCR reads. This sample has approximately 12,000 distinct CDR3 sequences, with 66% found just once. Regarding this clonotype: Sequence at one end of the junction differs from germline and may be a read error.

The rearrangement links TRBV12-3 or TRBV12-4 to TRBJ2-1, with unresolved D. The sequence was collected from a male donor with glioblastoma. Sequenced: brain tumor tissue. CDR3 in amino acids: CASCLSAFLVF. CDR3 coding DNA: TGTGCCAGCTGTTTATCGGCTTTCCTGGTCTTC.